The clone carrying this TCR beta chain has a count of ten or more. Its specificity is unknown. The read is 3 residues too short to cover the CDR3 end, so that end is filled in from the germline J gene. The V gene's germline CDR1 is SGHNT and CDR2 YYREEE (reference sequence). This CDR3 comprises 14 residues. The trim removed 4 bases at V and 6 bases at J, leaving 5 bases unmatched. Libraries were prepared by immunoSEQ multiplex PCR; TCRdb keeps only in-frame clonotypes and omits some of them. Altogether approximately 44,000 clones were found in the sample, and no singletons occur. The data were obtained in a study of T cell clonality in common variable immunodeficiency. General observations from the study: Common variable immunodeficiency TCR beta sequences reportedly had fewer deletions and N-nucleotide insertions. Fewer TCRbeta clones were shared among CVID subjects than controls.

The clonotype comes from a person aged 18 to 75 in good health. The rearrangement links TRBV5-4 to TRBJ2-2, with 8 positions matching TRBD2. The sequenced sample was peripheral blood mononuclear cells. CDR3 protein: CASSAPGGAGELFF. CDR3 bases read: TGTGCCAGCAGCGCCCCGGGGGGGGCCGGGGAG.